These 25 T cell receptor beta chains share one sample of origin, sequenced in a study of T cell changes during pregnancy in multiple sclerosis. Some clones are missing from TCRdb's copy, which holds only in-frame ones; the method was immunoSEQ multiplex PCR. The sample lists approximately 130,000 clones; around 93% were seen once. This material consisted of peripheral blood, taken before pregnancy. The receptors were sampled from a female donor with multiple sclerosis, enrolled in a pregnancy study.

V gene TRBV27 combines with J gene TRBJ2-3; possibly TRBD1 for D (7 bases). Germline loops: CDR1 MNHEY, CDR2 SMNVEV (reference sequence). The ends were cut back, 5 bases at V and 1 base at J, with 16 bases in the middle. This CDR3 spans 16 amino acids. CDR3 amino acids: CASSPRGAVGTDTQYF. The DNA of the CDR3 is TGTGCCAGCAGTCCCAGGGGGGCGGTGGGCACAGATACGCAGTATTTT.

In this sample, this clone turned up once. The CDR3 DNA is TGTGCCAGCAGGCCGACAGGGATCCAAGAGACCCAGTACTTC. Its protein product is CASRPTGIQETQYF. This sequence joins TRBV11-2 and TRBJ2-5; 7 bases line up with TRBD1. The germline CDR1 and CDR2 sequences are SGHAT and FQNNGV. This CDR3 is built from 14 residues. V was pared by 6 bases and J by 1 base, with 5 bases of the junction left unmatched.

The chain recombines TRBV7-3 with TRBJ2-2, with D perhaps TRBD1 (7 bases). Germline CDR1 is SGHTA and CDR2 is FQGTGA. The V and J ends lost 5 bases and 7 bases respectively, with 14 bases between them. The length of the CDR3 is 14 residues. The CDR3 here is CASSGGTVYGELFF. DNA of the CDR3: TGTGCCAGCAGCGGAGGGACAGTGTACGGGGAGCTGTTTTTT. The entire variable domain, with the rest obtained from reference TRBV7-3 and TRBJ2-2, is as follows: GAGVSQTPSNKVTEKGKYVELRCDPISGHTALYWYRQSLGQGPEFLIYFQGTGAADDSGLPNDRFFAVRPEGSVSTLKIQRTERGDSAVYLCASSGGTVYGELFFGEGSRLTVL.

The rearrangement links TRBV19 to TRBJ2-3; TRBD2 matches at 13 bases. Trimming at V came to 4 bases and at J to 2 bases, leaving 6 bases not matched to a gene. Germline CDR1 LNHDA, CDR2 SQIVND (reference sequence). This CDR3 contains 17 residues. CDR3 in amino acids: CASSKGTSGVFTDTQYF. CDR3 sequence (DNA): TGTGCCAGTAGTAAGGGGACTAGCGGGGTTTTCACAGATACGCAGTATTTT.

The V gene is TRBV4-1, the J gene TRBJ1-5; maybe TRBD1 (5 bases). The CDR3 contains 17 residues. Germline assignment: CDR1 MGHRA and CDR2 YSYEKL. Trimming took off 0 bases at V and 7 bases at J, with 19 bases between the two ends. The CDR3 reads CASSQDATGGQRQPQHF. The CDR3 nucleotides read TGCGCCAGCAGCCAAGATGCTACGGGGGGTCAGCGGCAGCCCCAGCATTTT.

J is TRBJ1-4 and V is TRBV19; 9 positions agree with TRBD1. J gave up 10 bases and V 7 bases, and 7 bases lay outside the gene matches. CDR1 is LNHDA and CDR2 is SQIVND in the germline V gene (reference sequence). CDR3 length: 13 residues. DNA for the CDR3: TGTGCCAGTACGGACAGGGGAGAGGGAAAACTGTTTTTT. Translated: CASTDRGEGKLFF.

The rearrangement uses TRBV6-1 and TRBJ1-1, with 8 bases that match TRBD1. Trimming at V came to 10 bases and at J to 8 bases, leaving 3 bases not matched to a gene. The V gene's germline CDR1 is MNHNS and CDR2 SASEGT. The CDR3 is 10 residues long. As DNA, the CDR3 is TGTGCCACCGGGGACAGGGAAGCTTTCTTT. This gives the protein CATGDREAFF.

CDR3 nucleotides: TGTGCCAGCAGCCAAGGACTAGCGGGGTACCAAGAGACCCAGTACTTC. Its translation is CASSQGLAGYQETQYF. The V gene is TRBV7-2, the J gene TRBJ2-5; 12 bases are shared with TRBD2. Germline CDR1 SGHTA, CDR2 FQGNSA. The CDR3 is 16 residues long. Trimming took 5 bases from V and 0 from J; bases not matched to a gene: 4.

The chain couples TRBV2 to TRBJ1-4, with 9 bases lining up with TRBD1. Germline V lookup: CDR1 SNHLY, CDR2 FYNNEI. V shed 6 bases, J shed 0 bases, and the junction held 8 bases outside the gene matches. CDR3 length: 17 residues. CDR3 in amino acids: CASRLTGGIATNEKLFF. CDR3 nucleotides: TGTGCCAGCAGGCTGACAGGGGGTATTGCAACTAATGAAAAACTGTTTTTT.

The chain combines TRBV30 with TRBJ2-7, with a weak D call TRBD1 (5 bases). CDR1 and CDR2 (germline): GTSNPN, SVGIG (reference sequence). V lost 2 bases to trimming and J lost 2 bases, with 10 bases between them. This CDR3 has 13 amino acids. The CDR3 protein is CAWSSGHPYEQYF. The CDR3, as DNA: TGTGCCTGGAGTAGTGGACACCCCTACGAGCAGTACTTC.

The chain employs TRBV25-1 and TRBJ1-1; D perhaps matches TRBD1 (5 bases). Deletions cut 1 base from V and 1 base from J, with 10 bases between. This CDR3 is built from 15 residues. From germline, CDR1 is MGHDK and CDR2 SYGVNS. The CDR3 region is CASSEWGGSNTEAFF. The CDR3, as DNA: TGTGCCAGCAGTGAATGGGGGGGGTCGAACACTGAAGCTTTCTTT.

The chain links TRBV27 to TRBJ1-5; 7 bases align to TRBD1. Germline CDR1 is MNHEY and CDR2 is SMNVEV (reference sequence). The CDR3 is 14 amino acids. With V trimmed by 8 bases and J by 6 bases, 10 bases remained unmatched. Written as DNA, the CDR3 is TGTGCCAGCGCCGTACAGGGGAGAGGTCAGCCCCAGCATTTT. Protein sequence: CASAVQGRGQPQHF.

CDR3 sequence reads: CASSLGQALSYEQYF. CDR3 coding DNA: TGTGCCAGCAGCTTGGGACAGGCCCTCTCCTACGAGCAGTACTTC. The chain links TRBV5-5 to TRBJ2-7; a weak D match, TRBD1 (6 bases). Germline V gene sequence: CDR1 SGHKS, CDR2 YYEKEE (reference sequence). Trimming removed 0 bases at V and 0 bases at J, with 10 bases between. The CDR3 length is 15 residues.

The rearrangement links TRBV6-5 to TRBJ2-5; weak D call: TRBD2 (5 bases). The V gene's germline CDR1 is MNHEY and CDR2 SVGAGI. The V end lost 2 bases, the J end lost 2 bases, and 6 bases lay between the germline ends. There are 13 residues in the CDR3. In DNA form, the CDR3 reads TGTGCCAGCAGTTACACTAGGCAAGAGACCCAGTACTTC. Its translation: CASSYTRQETQYF.

The chain recombines TRBV5-5 with TRBJ1-1, with 8 positions matching TRBD1. CDR3 length equals 14 residues. J gave up 4 bases and V 4 bases, and 6 bases lay outside the gene matches. CDR1 and CDR2 (germline): SGHKS, YYEKEE (reference sequence). The CDR3 DNA sequence: TGTGCCAGCAGCCGGACAGGGCCCACCACTGAAGCTTTCTTT. It encodes CASSRTGPTTEAFF.

In this sample, this clone turned up once. The chain uses TRBV9 and TRBJ2-1, with D possibly being TRBD2 (6 bases). The V and J ends lost 0 bases and 6 bases respectively, with 10 bases between them. The CDR3 has 14 amino acids. Germline-derived CDR1 and CDR2 are SGDLS and YYNGEE. Written as DNA, the CDR3 is TGTGCCAGCAGCGTAGTCGGGAGTCCCAATGAGCAGTTCTTC. Its protein is CASSVVGSPNEQFF.

The V and J genes are TRBV27 and TRBJ2-3, with 15 bases that match TRBD2. The CDR3 is 20 amino acids. Trimming cost V 5 bases and J 2 bases; bases outside gene matches: 14. Germline CDR1 reads MNHEY; CDR2 reads SMNVEV (reference sequence). CDR3 in DNA: TGTGCCAGCAGTCGACGACCGGGACTAGCGGGAGGACCGTCCACAGATACGCAGTATTTT. Its translation is CASSRRPGLAGGPSTDTQYF.

This clone occurred once. This chain joins TRBV25-1 and TRBJ1-5; unclear D gene. The CDR3 sequence is 14 residues long. Between the trimmed V and J ends, which lost 3 bases and 0 bases, there was a span of 6 bases. Germline assignment: CDR1 MGHDK and CDR2 SYGVNS. The CDR3: CASSDLNSNQPQHF. CDR3 coding DNA: TGTGCCAGCAGTGACCTAAATAGCAATCAGCCCCAGCATTTT.

The CDR3, as DNA: TGCAGCGTTGACTCGGGACAGGAGCCCTACGAGCAGTACTTC. It is translated as CSVDSGQEPYEQYF. J is TRBJ2-7 and V is TRBV29-1, with TRBD1 matching over 8 bases. This CDR3 is 14 amino acids long. Trimming took 3 bases from V and 2 from J; bases not matched to a gene: 6. Looked up from germline, CDR1 is SQVTM and CDR2 is ANQGSEA.

This chain uses TRBV9 with TRBJ1-2, with D perhaps matching TRBD1 (6 bases). The V and J ends lost 3 bases and 4 bases respectively, with 13 bases between them. CDR1 is SGDLS, CDR2 YYNGEE, per germline. The CDR3 sequence is 14 residues long. Here the CDR3 reads CASSAGTFGYGYTF. CDR3 in DNA: TGTGCCAGCAGCGCCGGGACATTCGGCTATGGCTACACCTTC.

The genes are TRBV7-8 and TRBJ2-2, with 16 bases fitting TRBD2. This CDR3 spans 20 amino acids. Germline assignment: CDR1 SGHVS and CDR2 FQNEAQ. J lost 7 bases, V lost 5 bases, and 16 bases had no gene match. The CDR3, as DNA: TGTGCCAGCAGCCCCACAGTCGGGACTAGCGGGAGGGCAATTGGCGGGGAGCTGTTTTTT. Its protein is CASSPTVGTSGRAIGGELFF. Using reference TRBV7-8 and TRBJ2-2 for the parts outside the CDR3, the full variable domain is GAGVSQSPRYKVAKRGQDVALRCDPISGHVSLFWYQQALGQGPEFLTYFQNEAQLDKSGLPSDRFFAERPEGSVSTLKIQRTQQEDSAVYLCASSPTVGTSGRAIGGELFFGEGSRLTVL.

In this sample, this clone turned up once. The rearrangement uses TRBV11-2 and TRBJ1-5; a possible D gene is TRBD1 (5 bases). Germline V gene data show CDR1 as SGHAT and CDR2 as FQNNGV. This CDR3 is 15 amino acids long. Trimming shortened V by 4 bases and J by 0 bases, and 10 bases separated the two germline ends. The CDR3 nucleotides are TGTGCCAGCAGCTCCCTGGGGGGTAGCAATCAGCCCCAGCATTTT. Amino acid sequence: CASSSLGGSNQPQHF.

The J gene is TRBJ1-5, the V gene TRBV6-1; D ambiguous. Trimming stripped 3 bases from V and 6 bases from J, with 6 bases between. CDR1 is MNHNS, CDR2 SASEGT, per germline. This CDR3 is built from 12 residues. DNA for the CDR3: TGTGCCAGCAGTGAGTGGAGTCAGCCCCAGCATTTT. Protein product: CASSEWSQPQHF.

This chain joins TRBV27 and TRBJ1-5; D is uncertain. Germline V gives CDR1 MNHEY, CDR2 SMNVEV (reference sequence). Trimming took off 6 bases at V and 4 bases at J, with 16 bases between the two ends. The CDR3 extends over 15 amino acids. CDR3: CASRRSGSGNQPQHF. The CDR3 DNA reads as TGTGCCAGCAGGAGGTCGGGGAGTGGAAATCAGCCCCAGCATTTT.

With regard to this clone: A read error may account for a junction end that differs from germline. The J gene is TRBJ2-7, the V gene TRBV19; D gene unclear. The germline CDR1 and CDR2 sequences are LNHDA and SQIVND (reference sequence). The CDR3 has 11 residues. The CDR3 DNA follows: TGTGCCAGTAGTATATCCTCCGAGCAGTACTTC. Its translation: CASSISSEQYF.